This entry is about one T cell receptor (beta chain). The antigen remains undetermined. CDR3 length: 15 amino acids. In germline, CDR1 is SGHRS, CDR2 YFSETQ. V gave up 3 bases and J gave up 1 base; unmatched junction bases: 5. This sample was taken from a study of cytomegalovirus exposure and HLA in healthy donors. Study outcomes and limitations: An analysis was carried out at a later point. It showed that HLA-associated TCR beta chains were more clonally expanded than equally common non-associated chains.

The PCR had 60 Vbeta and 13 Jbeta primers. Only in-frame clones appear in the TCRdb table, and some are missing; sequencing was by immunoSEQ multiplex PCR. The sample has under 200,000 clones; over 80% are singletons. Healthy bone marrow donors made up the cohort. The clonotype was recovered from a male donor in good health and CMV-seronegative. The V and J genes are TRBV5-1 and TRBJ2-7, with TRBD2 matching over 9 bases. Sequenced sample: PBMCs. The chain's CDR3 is CASSSRTSASYEQYF. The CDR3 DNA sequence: TGCGCCAGCAGCTCAAGGACTAGCGCATCCTACGAGCAGTACTTC.